A selection of T cell receptor beta chains follows, all from one sample in a study of technical replicates of blood from a few donors. Generated by immunoSEQ multiplex PCR, the TCRdb table keeps only in-frame clones and is missing some. The data hold tens of thousands of clones, with 85% to 90% observed a single time. The sample taken for sequencing was PBMCs. The receptors come from a human donor in good health. Some clones in this sample may be carry-over from other donors' samples. The CDR3 runs from the conserved cysteine through the conserved F or W. D genes are given only for firm matches. The size entry is marked missing in some rows and otherwise reads once, few, many or a size class.

d_gene	v_gene	j_gene	abundance	len	CDR3aa	CDR3nt
NA	TRBV6-6	TRBJ2-7	NA	14	CASSYSGRTYEQYF	TGTGCCAGCAGTTACTCGGGCAGGACTTACGAGCAGTACTTC
NA	TRBV7-7	TRBJ2-1	NA	13	CASSPPGFDEQFF	TGTGCCAGCAGCCCCCCCGGGTTCGATGAGCAGTTCTTC
NA	TRBV29-1	TRBJ2-3	NA	20	CSVEGPNMQRDTKPADTQYF	TGCAGCGTTGAAGGTCCGAACATGCAACGGGACACCAAGCCCGCAGATACGCAGTATTTT
NA	TRBV6-5	TRBJ2-7	NA	14	CASSYRGGAYEQYF	TGTGCCAGCAGTTATCGCGGAGGGGCCTACGAGCAGTACTTC
NA	TRBV7-3	TRBJ1-2	NA	13	CASSLKAGSGYTF	TGTGCCAGCAGCTTAAAAGCAGGCTCTGGCTACACCTTC
NA	TRBV2	TRBJ1-2	NA	12	CASSATGYGYTF	TGTGCCAGCAGCGCGACAGGATATGGCTACACCTTC
NA	TRBV7-9	TRBJ1-1	NA	13	CASSPPGEGCAFF	TGTGCCAGCAGCCCCCCGGGGGAGGGGTGCGCTTTCTTT
NA	TRBV5-1	TRBJ1-5	few	13	CASSFAGDQPQHF	TGCGCCAGCAGCTTTGCGGGCGATCAGCCCCAGCATTTT
NA	TRBV6-5	TRBJ1-5	NA	15	CASSYSRESNQPQHF	TGTGCCAGCAGTTACTCGCGGGAGAGCAATCAGCCCCAGCATTTT
NA	TRBV5-1	TRBJ2-5	once	16	CASSLAGGRSQETQYF	TGCGCCAGCAGCTTGGCAGGGGGGCGGAGTCAAGAGACCCAGTACTTC
NA	TRBV6-5	TRBJ2-1	NA	11	CASSGSNEQFF	TGTGCCAGCAGCGGGAGTAATGAGCAGTTCTTC
TRBD2	TRBV7-3	TRBJ2-1	NA	15	CASSYSSGGAVEQFF	TGTGCCAGCAGCTACTCTAGCGGGGGGGCCGTTGAGCAGTTCTTC
NA	TRBV30	TRBJ1-2	NA	12	CAWSTRVDGYTF	TGTGCCTGGAGTACCAGGGTCGATGGCTACACCTTC
NA	TRBV28	TRBJ2-4	NA	16	CASSLSAGLAKNIQYF	TGTGCCAGCAGTTTATCGGCAGGACTAGCCAAAAACATTCAGTACTTC
TRBD1	TRBV5-1	TRBJ2-7	NA	16	CASSLDGQGITYEQYF	TGCGCCAGCAGCCTGGACGGACAGGGAATTACCTACGAGCAGTACTTC
NA	TRBV6-5	TRBJ2-7	once	11	CASSRGLEQYF	TGTGCCAGCAGCCGGGGACTCGAGCAGTACTTC
TRBD2	TRBV5-4	TRBJ2-5	NA	17	CASSLGSRGAGEETQYF	TGTGCCAGCAGCTTGGGTTCGCGGGGAGCGGGAGAAGAGACCCAGTACTTC
TRBD2	TRBV7-2	TRBJ2-5	NA	17	CASSSRLRTSGQETQYF	TGTGCCAGCAGCTCGAGACTAAGGACTAGCGGACAAGAGACCCAGTACTTC
NA	TRBV9	TRBJ1-6	NA	13	CASSVGGPPPLHF	TGTGCCAGCAGCGTAGGAGGGCCGCCACCCCTCCACTTT
NA	TRBV19	TRBJ1-1	few	14	CASKMGQGITEAFF	TGTGCCAGTAAGATGGGGCAGGGGATCACTGAAGCTTTCTTT
NA	TRBV6-4	TRBJ2-1	NA	16	CASSDSKPGHQTKQFF	TGTGCCAGCAGTGACTCCAAGCCGGGACACCAAACCAAGCAGTTCTTC
NA	TRBV7-2	TRBJ2-1	NA	15	CASSLALSSYNEQFF	TGTGCCAGCAGCTTAGCTCTCAGCTCCTACAATGAGCAGTTCTTC
NA	TRBV7-2	TRBJ2-7	NA	14	CASSLEAGNGEQYF	TGTGCCAGCAGCTTAGAGGCGGGAAACGGCGAGCAGTACTTC
NA	TRBV15	TRBJ1-1	NA	14	CATSSASGGIVAFF	TGTGCCACCAGCAGCGCCAGCGGGGGCATAGTCGCTTTCTTT
NA	TRBV9	TRBJ1-5	NA	13	CASSVQGNQPQHF	TGTGCCAGCAGCGTACAGGGCAATCAGCCCCAGCATTTT
TRBD1	TRBV5-4	TRBJ1-6	NA	14	CASSLTGGGSPLHF	TGTGCCAGCAGCTTGACAGGGGGTGGGTCACCCCTCCACTTT
TRBD2	TRBV5-8	TRBJ2-1	NA	16	CASSDRLAGGYNEQFF	TGTGCCAGCAGTGACCGACTAGCGGGGGGCTACAATGAGCAGTTCTTC
NA	TRBV7-3	TRBJ2-5	NA	15	CASSLMGGPQETQYF	TGTGCCAGCAGCTTAATGGGGGGACCCCAAGAGACCCAGTACTTC
NA	TRBV7-3	TRBJ1-3	NA	14	CASSLRGDGNTIYF	TGTGCCAGCAGCTTAAGGGGAGACGGAAACACCATATATTTT
NA	TRBV5-4	TRBJ1-1	once	13	CASSPGAYTEAFF	TGTGCCAGCAGCCCCGGAGCTTACACTGAAGCTTTCTTT
NA	TRBV28	TRBJ2-3	NA	15	CASITSLGRTDTQYF	TGTGCCAGCATCACATCCCTGGGCCGCACAGATACGCAGTATTTT
TRBD1	TRBV2	TRBJ1-5	NA	15	CASSGGAGGNQPQHF	TGTGCCAGCAGTGGCGGGGCAGGGGGAAATCAGCCCCAGCATTTT
TRBD1	TRBV6-1	TRBJ1-4	NA	14	CASSGRTGDEKLFF	TGTGCCAGCAGTGGGAGGACAGGAGATGAAAAACTGTTTTTT
NA	TRBV30	TRBJ2-1	NA	14	CAWSVKGVLDEQFF	TGTGCCTGGAGTGTTAAGGGAGTGTTGGATGAGCAGTTCTTC
NA	TRBV5-5	TRBJ1-1	NA	14	CASSLEVRYTEAFF	TGTGCCAGCAGCTTGGAAGTCAGGTACACTGAAGCTTTCTTT
NA	TRBV7-3	TRBJ2-5	NA	15	CASSLGNGLQETQYF	TGTGCCAGCAGCTTAGGGAACGGACTGCAAGAGACCCAGTACTTC
TRBD2	TRBV7-3	TRBJ2-2	NA	14	CASSSLAHTGELFF	TGTGCCAGCAGCTCACTAGCGCACACCGGGGAGCTGTTTTTT
NA	TRBV5-1	TRBJ1-6	NA	15	CASSLDTATNSPLHF	TGCGCCAGCAGCTTGGACACAGCAACCAATTCACCCCTCCACTTT
NA	TRBV29-1	TRBJ1-2	NA	13	CSVEPISLGGYTF	TGCAGCGTTGAACCAATTAGTCTCGGTGGCTACACCTTC
NA	TRBV6-1	TRBJ2-7	few	15	CASSATQGGTYEQYF	TGTGCCAGCAGTGCGACACAGGGGGGGACCTACGAGCAGTACTTC
NA	TRBV4-2	TRBJ1-1	NA	18	CASSQDWLTAGSGTEAFF	TGTGCCAGCAGCCAAGATTGGTTGACAGCGGGGTCGGGCACTGAAGCTTTCTTT
NA	TRBV6-4	TRBJ2-1	NA	15	CASTPEAGGYNEQFF	TGTGCCAGCACCCCCGAGGCCGGGGGATACAATGAGCAGTTCTTC
NA	TRBV2	TRBJ2-3	NA	12	CASSEAANTQYF	TGTGCCAGCAGTGAAGCGGCAAATACGCAGTATTTT
NA	TRBV4-1	TRBJ1-1	NA	14	CASSQFTVNTEAFF	TGCGCCAGCAGCCAATTTACTGTGAACACTGAAGCTTTCTTT
NA	TRBV25-1	TRBJ2-1	NA	16	CASSPLWGNSYNEQFF	TGTGCCAGCAGTCCCCTCTGGGGCAACTCCTACAATGAGCAGTTCTTC
NA	TRBV7-6	TRBJ2-5	NA	18	CASSSLVLGQQGGVTQYF	TGTGCCAGCAGCTCTTTAGTCCTCGGACAACAGGGAGGGGTGACCCAGTACTTC
TRBD1	TRBV7-2	TRBJ1-5	NA	16	CASSPGSGGNNQPQHF	TGTGCCAGCAGCCCGGGGTCAGGGGGCAACAATCAGCCCCAGCATTTT
NA	TRBV12-5	TRBJ1-6	NA	13	CASGLVLNSPLHF	TGTGCTAGTGGTTTGGTACTTAATTCACCCCTCCACTTT
TRBD1	TRBV4-2	TRBJ1-5	NA	18	CASSPNPGQGTSNQPQHF	TGTGCCAGCAGCCCAAATCCGGGACAGGGGACGAGCAATCAGCCCCAGCATTTT
TRBD2	TRBV4-1	TRBJ2-3	NA	17	CASSRGGLAGLTDTQYF	TGCGCCAGCAGCCGCGGGGGACTAGCGGGGCTCACAGATACGCAGTATTTT
NA	TRBV7-9	TRBJ2-7	once	11	CASGSSYEQYF	TGTGCCAGCGGGAGCTCCTACGAGCAGTACTTC